This passage covers 20 T cell receptor beta chains from one sample sequenced in a study of identical twins. MiXCR was run by TCRdb on the 5' RACE reads, yielding one entry per CDR3 protein. The data hold hundreds of thousands of distinct CDR3 sequences, with less than 7% observed a single time. The sample taken for sequencing was naive T cells sorted from blood. Receptor source: a man aged 18 to 29 in good health.

The J gene is TRBJ2-7, the V gene TRBV20-1, with D tentatively TRBD1 (7 bases). V was clipped by 0 bases and J by 0 bases, with 18 bases between them. Per the germline V gene, CDR1 is DFQATT and CDR2 is SNEGSKA (reference sequence). CDR3 length: 17 residues. CDR3 DNA sequence: TGCAGTGCTAGAGACGGGACAGCCGCGGGGAGCTCCTACGAGCAGTACTTC. Translating gives CSARDGTAAGSSYEQYF.

As concerns this clonotype: Possible read error: a much larger clone is one base away. The rearrangement links TRBV12-3 or TRBV12-4 to TRBJ2-7; TRBD2 matches at 8 bases. The length of the CDR3 is 15 residues. CDR3 sequence reads: CASRASGPSSYVQYF. The CDR3 DNA reads as TGTGCCAGCAGGGCTAGCGGGCCGAGCTCCTACGTGCAGTACTTC.

In this sample, this clonotype turned up many times. This sequence joins TRBV5-1 and TRBJ2-1; possible D gene TRBD2, 6 bases. Germline lookup yields CDR1 SGHRS and CDR2 YFSETQ. This CDR3 contains 15 residues. Trimming removed 4 bases from V and 0 bases from J, with 11 bases in between. CDR3 DNA sequence: TGCGCCAGCAGCGCAGCGGGCTACTCCTACAATGAGCAGTTCTTC. Translation gives CASSAAGYSYNEQFF. Full variable domain (missing parts from reference TRBV5-1 and TRBJ2-1): KAGVTQTPRYLIKTRGQQVTLSCSPISGHRSVSWYQQTPGQGLQFLFEYFSETQRNKGNFPGRFSGRQFSNSRSEMNVSTLELGDSALYLCASSAAGYSYNEQFFGPGTRLTVL.

This clonotype was observed a handful of times. The genes are TRBV11-2 and TRBJ2-7, with 7 bases matching TRBD2. The V segment lost 0 bases and the J segment 3 bases; nucleotides outside the gene matches: 5. Germline assignment: CDR1 SGHAT and CDR2 FQNNGV. The CDR3 loop spans 15 amino acids. The CDR3, as DNA: TGTGCCAGCAGCTTAGATAGGGCTAGCGGCTACGAGCAGTACTTC. Its protein is CASSLDRASGYEQYF.

This clonotype was picked up many times. The chain employs TRBV6-1 and TRBJ1-1; D is undetermined. V lost 6 bases, J lost 1 base, and 18 bases lay in between. Germline V gene data show CDR1 as MNHNS and CDR2 as SASEGT. The CDR3 is 16 residues long. The CDR3 reads CASSPWVGYENTEAFF. In nucleotides, the CDR3 is TGTGCCAGCAGCCCCTGGGTGGGGTATGAGAACACTGAAGCTTTCTTT.

This clonotype was detected many times. This rearrangement joins TRBV12-3 or TRBV12-4 to TRBJ2-1; D possibly corresponds to TRBD2 (5 bases). The V end lost 3 bases, the J end lost 9 bases, and 15 bases lay between the germline ends. The CDR3 totals 14 residues. This chain's CDR3 is CASSFLAGGGEQFF. CDR3 DNA sequence: TGTGCCAGCAGTTTTCTCGCGGGCGGCGGTGAGCAGTTCTTC.

The CDR3 reads CASSQVGAVSGNTIYF. As DNA, the CDR3 is TGCGCCAGCAGCCAAGTCGGTGCAGTCTCTGGAAACACCATATATTTT. The chain employs TRBV4-1 and TRBJ1-3; D is unresolved. Deletions cut 1 base from V and 0 bases from J, with 10 bases between. Germline-derived CDR1 and CDR2 are MGHRA and YSYEKL. The CDR3 covers 16 residues.

A note on this clonotype: Compared with germline, one end of the junction differs, possibly owing to a read error. The chain recombines TRBV5-1 with TRBJ2-5; possibly TRBD2 for D (6 bases). The CDR3 has 14 residues. Germline CDR1 and CDR2: SGHRS and YFSETQ. In DNA, the CDR3 is TGCGCCAGCAGCTTGGAGCGGTACCGGGAGACCCAGAACTTC. Its protein product is CASSLERYRETQNF.

This rearrangement joins TRBV20-1 to TRBJ2-3, with D unresolved. The CDR3 totals 15 residues. V was clipped by 1 base and J by 0 bases, with 11 bases between them. CDR1 is DFQATT, CDR2 SNEGSKA, per germline (reference sequence). The CDR3 loop reads CSARAFGGSTDTQYF. CDR3 DNA sequence: TGCAGTGCTAGAGCCTTCGGCGGAAGCACAGATACGCAGTATTTT.

This clonotype turned up a few times. This chain links TRBV20-1 with TRBJ2-7; D is uncertain. CDR1 is DFQATT, CDR2 SNEGSKA, per germline (reference sequence). V dropped 6 bases and J dropped 5 bases, with 20 bases sitting between them. This CDR3 is 14 amino acids long. The CDR3 region has the DNA TGCAGTGCCATTGTGGACCCCTCCGAGGACGAGCAGTACTTC. It yields the protein CSAIVDPSEDEQYF.

J is TRBJ2-1 and V is TRBV3-1; D is perhaps TRBD2 (5 bases). Germline-derived CDR1 and CDR2 are LGHDT and YNNKEL (reference sequence). Trimming removed 0 bases from V and 4 bases from J, with 16 bases in between. The length of the CDR3 is 17 residues. This chain's CDR3 is CASSQDSLALTYNEQFF. The CDR3 nucleotides are TGTGCCAGCAGCCAAGATAGCCTAGCTTTAACATACAATGAGCAGTTCTTC.

This clonotype showed up many times. The chain couples TRBV12-3 or TRBV12-4 to TRBJ2-7; 7 nucleotides match TRBD1. This CDR3 is 14 amino acids long. The trim removed 1 base at V and 3 bases at J, leaving 3 bases unmatched. The CDR3 sequence is CASSLEGANYEQYV. As DNA, the CDR3 is TGTGCCAGCAGTTTAGAGGGGGCGAACTACGAGCAGTACGTC.

The chain combines TRBV7-9 with TRBJ2-1; 7 bases align to TRBD2. V lost 2 bases and J lost 6; bases outside the gene matches: 10. CDR1 and CDR2 from the germline V gene are SEHNR and FQNEAQ (reference sequence). This CDR3 has 16 residues. CDR3 DNA: TGTGCCAGCAGCTTATTCACGGGAGGCAAATCCAATGAGCAGTTCTTC. Residues: CASSLFTGGKSNEQFF.

The V call is TRBV6-2 or TRBV6-3, the J call TRBJ2-3, with D perhaps TRBD2 (5 bases). V lost 6 bases to trimming and J lost 2 bases, with 12 bases between them. This CDR3 contains 14 residues. CDR1 and CDR2 (germline): MNHEY, SVGEGT. DNA for the CDR3: TGTGCCAGCAGGGAGGCGGGCCCCACAGATACGCAGTATTTT. Amino acid sequence: CASREAGPTDTQYF.

This clonotype was observed many times. The chain links TRBV3-1 to TRBJ2-1; 10 bases are a match to TRBD2. The V gene's germline CDR1 is LGHDT and CDR2 YNNKEL (reference sequence). The length of the CDR3 is 16 residues. V lost 0 bases, J lost 8 bases, and 7 bases stayed unmatched. The DNA of the CDR3 is TGTGCCAGCAGCCAAGACTCGAGCGGGAGGGCCTATGAGCAGTTCTTC. Protein product: CASSQDSSGRAYEQFF.

This clonotype was counted at least ten times. This rearrangement joins TRBV12-3 or TRBV12-4 to TRBJ2-1; D remains unclear. This CDR3 comprises 13 residues. Trimming pared 6 bases from V and 7 bases from J, leaving 13 bases between. CDR3 DNA: TGTGCCAGCAGCCCCGACTTCCAGAATGAGCAGTTCTTC. Residues: CASSPDFQNEQFF.

The rearrangement links TRBV7-9 to TRBJ1-4; D call uncertain. V dropped 2 bases and J dropped 7 bases, with 20 bases sitting between them. The length of the CDR3 is 17 residues. The V gene's germline CDR1 is SEHNR and CDR2 FQNEAQ (reference sequence). As DNA, the CDR3 is TGTGCCAGCAGCTTAATCGGGCCCCCGAGGGCTGGTGAAAAACTGTTTTTT. Translating it yields CASSLIGPPRAGEKLFF.

This clonotype was counted a few times. The CDR3 DNA reads TGTGCCAGCAGCCAAGGGGTCCCGGGACTAGCGGGAGGACGAAACACCGGGGAGCTGTTTTTT. It codes for CASSQGVPGLAGGRNTGELFF. The chain has TRBV3-1 and TRBJ2-2, with 15 bases lining up with TRBD2. Germline values: CDR1 LGHDT, CDR2 YNNKEL (reference sequence). Trimming cost V 1 base and J 2 bases; bases outside gene matches: 11. The CDR3 runs to 21 residues.

This clonotype has only a few counts. The CDR3 DNA reads TGCGCCAGCAGCCCCCGATTCGGGGCCTCAGAGGCTTTCTTT. Translated: CASSPRFGASEAFF. The chain combines TRBV5-1 with TRBJ1-1; a weak D match, TRBD1 (5 bases). The V gene lost 4 bases and the J gene lost 11 bases, with 21 bases spanning the gap. The CDR3 totals 14 residues. The V gene's germline CDR1 is SGHRS and CDR2 YFSETQ.

V is TRBV5-1 and J is TRBJ1-1, with 11 bases identical to TRBD1. J was trimmed by 4 bases and V by 5 bases; bases with no gene match: 10. Germline V gene sequence: CDR1 SGHRS, CDR2 YFSETQ. The CDR3 is made up of 16 amino acids. The CDR3 DNA follows: TGCGCCAGCAGTGGAGGGCCGGGGACAGGGGGCACTGAAGCTTTCTTT. It yields the protein CASSGGPGTGGTEAFF.